The 25 T cell receptor beta chains below come from one sample, sequenced in a study of response to subunit inactivated influenza vaccine (dated by TCRdb to about 2018). Receptor libraries were prepared by RT-PCR. Sequencing was carried out with an Illumina HiSeq 2500. In-frame beta chains were kept once TCRdb had trimmed the public reads at Q25 with fastp and called clones with MiXCR. Duplicate CDR3 protein sequences are folded into a single record with the most common DNA and genes. The sample records around 530,000 distinct CDR3 sequences, about an eighth of which are singletons. Of the sample, more than 8.5% falls within the top ten clones. Source: PBMCs from blood, taken on the day of vaccination. Receptors were obtained from a middle-aged man who received an inactivated influenza vaccine. Donor details come from another sample of the same person, matched by shared clones.

This clonotype was seen repeatedly, ten times or more. V is TRBV28 and J is TRBJ2-7; 11 bases are a match to TRBD2. In germline, CDR1 is MDHEN, CDR2 SYDVKM. The CDR3 contains 15 residues. V trimming: 6 bases; J trimming: 2 bases; junction bases outside the gene matches: 6. Written as DNA, the CDR3 is TGTGCCAGCAGAAAACGACTAGCGGGGCCCTACGAGCAGTACTTC. Translation gives CASRKRLAGPYEQYF.

The genes are TRBV7-3 and TRBJ2-2, with 16 nucleotides matching TRBD2. The CDR3 is 18 amino acids. Germline V gives CDR1 SGHTA, CDR2 FQGTGA. Germline trimming cut 5 bases from V and 5 bases from J; bases unmatched to any gene: 8. The CDR3 coding sequence is TGTGCCAGCAGCGTCGGGACTAGCGGGAGGGCCGGGACCGGGGAGCTGTTTTTT. This translates into CASSVGTSGRAGTGELFF.

The V gene is TRBV18, the J gene TRBJ2-3, with no clear D. The CDR3 spans 12 residues. Trimming pared 5 bases from V and 10 bases from J, leaving 13 bases between. CDR1 KGHSH and CDR2 LQKENI come from the germline V gene. The CDR3 bases are TGTGCCAGCTCAGGTGTGAGTGAGGCGCAGTATTTT. Protein product: CASSGVSEAQYF. Full variable domain (missing parts from reference TRBV18 and TRBJ2-3): NAGVMQNPRHLVRRRGQEARLRCSPMKGHSHVYWYRQLPEEGLKFMVYLQKENIIDESGMPKERFSAEFPKEGPSILRIQQVVRGDSAAYFCASSGVSEAQYFGPGTRLTVL.

This clonotype was seen only a few times. The V call is TRBV20-1, the J call TRBJ2-1; D perhaps matches TRBD1 (5 bases). The CDR3 runs 14 residues. CDR1 and CDR2 (germline): DFQATT, SNEGSKA (reference sequence). Trimming cost V 6 bases and J 6 bases, with 18 bases left between them. The CDR3, as DNA: TGCAGTGCCGCAGAATCAGGGAATCTCAATGAGCAGTTCTTC. Residues: CSAAESGNLNEQFF.

This rearrangement joins TRBV14 to TRBJ2-2, with TRBD2 matching 10 bases. CDR1 is SGHDN, CDR2 FVKESK, per germline. Trimming took 6 bases from V and 6 from J; bases not matched to a gene: 7. The CDR3 is 15 amino acids. The CDR3 sequence is CASRPSGSTAGELFF. The CDR3 DNA reads as TGTGCCAGCAGGCCTAGCGGGAGTACCGCCGGGGAGCTGTTTTTT.

Notes on this clonotype: This may stem from a read error, because a much larger clone lies one nucleotide away. V usage is TRBV6-5 and J usage is TRBJ1-1; D ambiguous. Germline V gene data show CDR1 as MNHEY and CDR2 as SVGAGI. Between the trimmed V and J ends, which lost 6 bases and 11 bases, there was a span of 16 bases. The CDR3 has 12 amino acids. This chain's CDR3 is CASRPRERGAFF. The CDR3 DNA follows: TGTGCCAGCAGACCAAGGGAACGGGGTGCTTTCTTT.

The V and J genes are TRBV27 and TRBJ1-4; D not certain. There are 13 residues in the CDR3. CDR1 and CDR2 from the germline V gene are MNHEY and SMNVEV (reference sequence). V dropped 5 bases and J dropped 3 bases, with 7 bases sitting between them. This chain's CDR3 is CASSRLPNEKLFF. The CDR3 DNA is TGTGCCAGCAGTAGACTACCTAATGAAAAACTGTTTTTT.

The CDR3 coding sequence is TGTGCCATCGAGAGGTCAGGGGTGGCCGGGGAGCTGTTTTTT. It specifies CAIERSGVAGELFF. V gene TRBV28 combines with J gene TRBJ2-2; weak D call: TRBD1 (6 bases). Per the germline V gene, CDR1 is MDHEN and CDR2 is SYDVKM. V lost 10 bases and J 6 bases, leaving 18 bases between the germline ends. The CDR3 extends over 14 amino acids.

V is TRBV5-1 and J is TRBJ2-7; TRBD2 aligns across 8 bases. This CDR3 is 15 amino acids long. V lost 1 base, J lost 3 bases, and 6 bases stayed unmatched. Germline CDR1 and CDR2: SGHRS and YFSETQ. This CDR3 is CASSLNGGAIYEQYF. The DNA for the CDR3 is TGCGCCAGCAGCTTGAACGGGGGGGCCATCTACGAGCAGTACTTC.

The V and J genes are TRBV28 and TRBJ2-5; 9 positions agree with TRBD1. This CDR3 is built from 14 residues. The germline V gene encodes CDR1 MDHEN and CDR2 SYDVKM. Trimming cost V 7 bases and J 5 bases; bases outside gene matches: 8. The CDR3 reads CASITGGAGETQYF. The CDR3 region has the DNA TGTGCCAGCATCACAGGGGGCGCGGGGGAGACCCAGTACTTC.

This clonotype was observed many times. The rearrangement uses TRBV5-1 and TRBJ2-4; D not certain. CDR1 SGHRS and CDR2 YFSETQ come from the germline V gene. This CDR3 spans 16 amino acids. V lost 0 bases, J lost 1 base, and 11 bases lay in between. The CDR3 loop is CASSLDGSGAKNIQYF. The CDR3 DNA is TGCGCCAGCAGCTTGGACGGGTCCGGGGCCAAAAACATTCAGTACTTC.

A few counts support this clonotype. The rearrangement joins TRBV14 to TRBJ1-5; D gene ambiguous. The CDR3 length is 15 residues. V was cut by 1 base and J by 3 bases, with 10 bases left in between. The germline V gene has CDR1 SGHDN and CDR2 FVKESK. The CDR3 reads CASSQGSSSNQPQHF. Written as DNA, the CDR3 is TGTGCCAGCAGCCAAGGTTCCAGCTCCAATCAGCCCCAGCATTTT.

This clonotype occurred many times. This rearrangement joins TRBV24-1 to TRBJ2-1, with no clear D. Germline values: CDR1 KGHDR, CDR2 SFDVKD. Between the trimmed V and J ends, which lost 3 bases and 5 bases, there was a span of 10 bases. The CDR3 is 14 residues long. CDR3 loop: CATSDRMPDNEQFF. The CDR3 DNA reads TGTGCCACCAGTGATCGCATGCCCGACAATGAGCAGTTCTTC.

The chain combines TRBV9 with TRBJ2-3, with 9 nucleotides matching TRBD2. Per germline, CDR1 SGDLS and CDR2 YYNGEE. Trimming at V came to 0 bases and at J to 0 bases, leaving 5 bases not matched to a gene. The CDR3 has 17 amino acids. The CDR3 coding sequence is TGTGCCAGCAGCGTAGTCACTAGCGGGCTAAGCACAGATACGCAGTATTTT. It translates to CASSVVTSGLSTDTQYF.

This clonotype came up a few times. This chain joins TRBV20-1 and TRBJ2-5, with 8 bases that match TRBD2. J gave up 4 bases and V 3 bases, and 10 bases lay outside the gene matches. The germline V gene encodes CDR1 DFQATT and CDR2 SNEGSKA (reference sequence). The CDR3 spans 15 residues. CDR3 DNA sequence: TGCAGTGCTAGCCGTCGGCGAGCGGGAGCAGAGACCCAGTACTTC. Residues: CSASRRRAGAETQYF.

About this clonotype itself: This could be a read error, since a much larger clone is one nucleotide away. The chain has TRBV20-1 and TRBJ2-6; D call uncertain. Deletions cut 5 bases from V and 3 bases from J, with 2 bases between. CDR3 length: 11 residues. Germline-derived CDR1 and CDR2 are DFQATT and SNEGSKA (reference sequence). CDR3 nucleotides: TGCAGTGCTCTTGGGGCCAACGTCCTGACTTTC. Amino acid sequence: CSALGANVLTF.

The sample holds a few counts of this clonotype. This chain joins TRBV12-3 or TRBV12-4 and TRBJ2-7; D is unresolved. V shed 5 bases and J shed 3 bases, with 11 bases lying between them. CDR3 length equals 13 residues. This CDR3 reads CASSPTGLYEQYF. DNA for the CDR3: TGTGCCAGCAGTCCGACGGGCCTCTACGAGCAGTACTTC.

This clonotype was observed a handful of times. V is TRBV3-1 and J is TRBJ2-5; 10 nucleotides align to TRBD1. This CDR3 is built from 15 residues. Losses at the gene ends were 1 base for V and 5 bases for J; bases not matched to a gene: 4. Germline-derived CDR1 and CDR2 are LGHDT and YNNKEL (reference sequence). CDR3 sequence: CASSQGTGGFETQYF. The CDR3 DNA follows: TGTGCCAGCAGCCAAGGGACAGGGGGGTTTGAGACCCAGTACTTC.

The table lists this clonotype with a few counts. Germline is not matched at one junction end, which may reflect a read error. The chain links TRBV20-1 to TRBJ1-2; perhaps TRBD1 as D (5 bases). The length of the CDR3 is 15 residues. The V gene's germline CDR1 is DFQATT and CDR2 SNEGSKA (reference sequence). Here the CDR3 reads CSARLQDPGDYGYSF. The CDR3 DNA reads TGCAGTGCTAGATTACAGGATCCGGGAGACTATGGCTACTCCTTC.

As to this clonotype: A much larger clone lies a single base off, so this may be a read error. V is TRBV2 and J is TRBJ2-7; D is uncertain. From germline, CDR1 is SNHLY and CDR2 FYNNEI. This CDR3 comprises 11 residues. V lost 6 bases and J lost 2, with 5 bases in between. The CDR3 here is CASRQTYEQYF. Here the CDR3 DNA reads TGTGCCAGCAGACAGACCTACGAGCAGTACTTC.

This clonotype came up a few times. The CDR3 nucleotides are TGCAGTGCTAGTAAGGGTGCTAACTATGGCTACACCTTC. Translating it yields CSASKGANYGYTF. The rearrangement links TRBV20-1 to TRBJ1-2; D is unresolved. V lost 3 bases, J lost 0 bases, and 8 bases lay in between. The V gene's germline CDR1 is DFQATT and CDR2 SNEGSKA (reference sequence). This CDR3 is 13 amino acids long.

V usage is TRBV7-9 and J usage is TRBJ2-2, with TRBD2 identical over 9 bases. CDR1 is SEHNR, CDR2 FQNEAQ, per germline (reference sequence). Trimming removed 5 bases from V and 6 bases from J; junction bases left unmatched: 4. The CDR3 length is 14 residues. The CDR3 DNA reads as TGTGCCAGCAGCCCCGCGGGGGGGGCCGGGGAGCTGTTTTTT. Amino acids: CASSPAGGAGELFF.

This clonotype was seen ten or more times. The chain employs TRBV15 and TRBJ2-5; D possibly corresponds to TRBD2 (5 bases). The V end was cut by 1 base, the J end by 3 bases, with 9 bases between. From germline, CDR1 is LNHNV and CDR2 YYDKDF (reference sequence). This CDR3 has 14 amino acids. CDR3 sequence (DNA): TGTGCCACCAGCAGAGGGGCGACTAAAGAGACCCAGTACTTC. Protein sequence: CATSRGATKETQYF.

This clonotype was observed many times. This chain connects TRBV12-3 or TRBV12-4 to TRBJ2-2; no reliable D call. The V end was cut by 3 bases, the J end by 6 bases, with 11 bases between. The CDR3 consists of 14 residues. The CDR3 here is CASSFSRKAGELFF. The CDR3 bases are TGTGCCAGCAGTTTCTCTCGGAAGGCCGGGGAGCTGTTTTTT.

The V call is TRBV29-1, the J call TRBJ2-7; a weak D match, TRBD2 (5 bases). This CDR3 has 12 residues. CDR1 is SQVTM, CDR2 ANQGSEA, per germline. V shed 6 bases and J shed 0 bases, with 9 bases lying between them. The CDR3 here is CSVADYSYEQYF. In DNA form, the CDR3 reads TGCAGCGTCGCCGACTACTCCTACGAGCAGTACTTC.